This T cell receptor beta chain was sequenced for a study of cytomegalovirus exposure and HLA in healthy donors. Remarks on this clone: The antigen remains undetermined.

V shed 1 base and J shed 1 base, with 5 bases lying between them. CDR3 length equals 13 residues. CDR1 and CDR2 from the germline V gene are SGHNT and YYREEE (reference sequence). Separation from the roughly 700-subject first cohort characterized the roughly 120-subject validation cohort, to which the donors belonged. Data came from immunoSEQ multiplex PCR; TCRdb stores just in-frame clones and leaves some out. The table lists 200,000 to 250,000 clones, 80% to 90% of them singletons. Findings and caveats of the study: Most TCR sequences were seen very rarely across donors, but some public TCRs occurred in many. A subsequent analysis found that TCR clusters from the first cohort also tended to co-occur in the 90 to 150 validation repertoires, with approximately 95% of cluster scores above 0. Cytomegalovirus-associated status was assigned to about 180 TCR beta chains.

The clonotype was recovered from a man aged 18 to 29 in good health and CMV-seronegative. The sample was PBMCs. The V gene is TRBV5-4, the J gene TRBJ1-1, with D unclear. The CDR3 region is CASSLTGNTEAFF. CDR3 nucleotides: TGTGCCAGCAGCTTGACCGGGAACACTGAAGCTTTCTTT.